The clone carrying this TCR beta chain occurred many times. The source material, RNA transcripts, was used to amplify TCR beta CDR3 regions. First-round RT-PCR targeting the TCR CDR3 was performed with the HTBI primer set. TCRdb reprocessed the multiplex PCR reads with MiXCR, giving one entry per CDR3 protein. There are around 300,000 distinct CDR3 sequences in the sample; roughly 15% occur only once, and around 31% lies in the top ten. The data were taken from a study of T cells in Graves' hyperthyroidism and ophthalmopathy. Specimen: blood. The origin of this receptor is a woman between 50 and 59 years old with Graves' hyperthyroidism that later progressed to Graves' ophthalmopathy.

The CDR3 here is CASKIDRENEKLFF. As DNA, the CDR3 is TGTGCCAGCAAGATAGACAGAGAAAATGAAAAACTGTTTTTT. This chain links TRBV2 with TRBJ1-4; D may be TRBD1 (5 bases). Germline CDR1 reads SNHLY; CDR2 reads FYNNEI. Trimming cost V 7 bases and J 5 bases, with 14 bases left between them. The CDR3 is 14 amino acids.